These 2 T cell receptor beta chains were sequenced from one sample in a study of shared clonotypes between healthy human individuals. TCRdb's copy holds only in-frame clones and misses some; the assay was immunoSEQ multiplex PCR. The data show some 2.1 million clones, with 90% to 95% seen just once and around 0.13% held by the top ten. What was sequenced was naive CD4+ T cells sorted from blood. As to subset: CD45RA+ positively selected. The source of these receptors is a man between 18 and 35 years old in good health.

Only one count was recorded for this clone. The V call is TRBV4-1, the J call TRBJ2-3; D gene ambiguous. The V gene's germline CDR1 is MGHRA and CDR2 YSYEKL. The CDR3 is 14 amino acids. The germline V and J ends were trimmed by 6 bases and 2 bases, with 12 bases remaining between them. CDR3 nucleotides: TGCGCCAGCAGTCGGATCTCGAACACAGATACGCAGTATTTT. Protein sequence: CASSRISNTDTQYF.

The count of this clone is one. V usage is TRBV12-5 and J usage is TRBJ2-7, with TRBD2 matching over 7 bases. There are 12 residues in the CDR3. CDR1 and CDR2 (germline): LGHNT, FRNRAP. V gave up 2 bases and J gave up 6 bases; unmatched junction bases: 1. The CDR3: CASGLTGGEQYF. CDR3 in DNA: TGTGCTAGTGGTTTGACGGGGGGCGAGCAGTACTTC.